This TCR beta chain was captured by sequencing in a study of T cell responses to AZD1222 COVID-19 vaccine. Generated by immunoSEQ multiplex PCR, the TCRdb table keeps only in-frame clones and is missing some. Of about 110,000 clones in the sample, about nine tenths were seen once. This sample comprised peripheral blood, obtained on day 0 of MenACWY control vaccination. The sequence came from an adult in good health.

The CDR3 coding sequence is TGTGCCAGCAGCCCCCGTGAAGCGGGGGCAGAGACCCAGTACTTC. Amino acids: CASSPREAGAETQYF. The rearrangement uses TRBV7-8 and TRBJ2-5; 8 bases map to TRBD2. The trim removed 5 bases at V and 4 bases at J, leaving 9 bases unmatched. The CDR3 has 15 residues. Germline CDR1 reads SGHVS; CDR2 reads FQNEAQ.